What follows are 7 T cell receptor beta chains derived from one specimen sequenced in a study of blood T cell repertoires in COVID-19. Profiled with immunoSEQ multiplex PCR; TCRdb holds only in-frame clones, not every one. The sample has about 100,000 clones, 80% to 90% seen once; the top ten hold approximately 2.5%. Sequencing was done on a sample of PBMCs or T cells enriched from blood (not recorded which). The receptors shown here come from a woman in her forties or fifties who had recovered from COVID-19.

V is TRBV3-1 (or the pseudogene TRBV3-2) and J is TRBJ1-1; D perhaps matches TRBD1 (6 bases). CDR1 is LGHDT and CDR2 is YNNKEL in the germline V gene (reference sequence). Trimming took 4 bases from V and 1 from J, leaving 13 bases between them. This CDR3 spans 15 amino acids. The CDR3 nucleotides read TGTGCCAGCAGCCGGGGGCCCGTATCGAACACTGAAGCTTTCTTT. It is translated as CASSRGPVSNTEAFF.

V gene TRBV7-8 combines with J gene TRBJ2-2; TRBD2 matches 9 bases. This CDR3 has 17 amino acids. The V gene end was trimmed by 5 bases and the J gene end by 2 bases; junction bases not matched to a gene: 9. Germline CDR1 SGHVS, CDR2 FQNEAQ. CDR3 region: CASSPPPAGGNTGELFF. For the CDR3, the DNA is TGTGCCAGCAGCCCCCCTCCAGCGGGGGGAAACACCGGGGAGCTGTTTTTT.

The chain employs TRBV6-5 and TRBJ1-2; possibly TRBD1 for D (6 bases). The V end was cut by 6 bases, the J end by 2 bases, with 13 bases between. The germline CDR1 and CDR2 sequences are MNHEY and SVGAGI. This CDR3 is 14 amino acids long. CDR3 amino acids: CASRQGQINYGYTF. The CDR3 DNA follows: TGTGCCAGCAGGCAAGGACAGATCAACTATGGCTACACCTTC.

The chain links TRBV5-1 to TRBJ2-7; D perhaps matches TRBD2 (5 bases). This CDR3 has 15 residues. CDR1 and CDR2 from the germline V gene are SGHRS and YFSETQ. V was clipped by 2 bases and J by 7 bases, with 19 bases between them. This CDR3 is CASSFSAGAAKEQYF. The CDR3 nucleotides are TGCGCCAGCAGCTTTAGTGCCGGAGCGGCGAAGGAGCAGTACTTC.

V gene TRBV29-1 combines with J gene TRBJ2-7; 11 nucleotides agree with TRBD1. The CDR3 is made up of 13 amino acids. Germline V gene sequence: CDR1 SQVTM, CDR2 ANQGSEA. J gave up 2 bases and V 5 bases, and 2 bases lay outside the gene matches. CDR3 in amino acids: CSVQGQGAYEQYF. CDR3 nucleotides: TGCAGCGTTCAGGGACAGGGGGCCTACGAGCAGTACTTC.

This clone was seen more than once but under ten times. The chain employs TRBV10-3 and TRBJ2-1; 15 bases are shared with TRBD2. The CDR3 consists of 18 residues. Germline CDR1 reads ENHRY; CDR2 reads SYGVKD. V was clipped by 8 bases and J by 0 bases; unmatched bases: 8. The CDR3: CAIQGTSGGSSSYNEQFF. The CDR3 DNA sequence: TGTGCCATCCAAGGGACTAGCGGGGGGTCAAGCTCCTACAATGAGCAGTTCTTC.

This chain connects TRBV27 to TRBJ2-1; 12 positions agree with TRBD2. Germline V gene sequence: CDR1 MNHEY, CDR2 SMNVEV (reference sequence). V trimming: 4 bases; J trimming: 8 bases; junction bases outside the gene matches: 6. The CDR3 sequence is 15 residues long. DNA of the CDR3: TGTGCCAGCAGTTACCTAGCGGGGGGGCCCCATGAGCAGTTCTTC. Translating it yields CASSYLAGGPHEQFF.